Listed below are T cell receptor beta chains from one sample, sequenced in a study of cytomegalovirus exposure and HLA in healthy donors. Profiling relied on immunoSEQ multiplex PCR, and the TCRdb table lists in-frame clones only, not all of them. The sample yields about 120,000 clones, roughly 70% seen once. Sequenced material: PBMCs. The receptor set was obtained from a man aged 18 to 30 in good health and CMV-seropositive. The CDR3 runs from the conserved cysteine through the conserved F or W. The D gene is left open where the match is weak. Not every row has a clone size; where given, it reads once, few, many or a size class.

d_gene	abundance	v_gene	j_gene	CDR3aa	CDR3nt
TRBD1	few	TRBV7-9	TRBJ1-1	CASSLADRGAFF	TGTGCCAGCAGCCTCGCGGACAGGGGAGCTTTCTTT
TRBD2	-	TRBV6-6	TRBJ2-5	CASTPGLARQETQYF	TGTGCCAGCACCCCGGGACTAGCGAGACAAGAGACCCAGTACTTC
TRBD2	few	TRBV6-4	TRBJ2-3	CASSDSGLAGTSTDTQYF	TGTGCCAGCAGTGACTCCGGCCTAGCGGGGACTAGCACAGATACGCAGTATTTT
-	-	TRBV20-1	TRBJ2-7	CSASQGHEQYF	TGCAGTGCTTCACAGGGCCACGAGCAGTACTTC
-	-	TRBV5-1	TRBJ2-1	CASSLATNNEQFF	TGCGCCAGCAGCTTGGCCACAAACAATGAGCAGTTCTTC
TRBD1	once	TRBV5-1	TRBJ1-6	CASSPTGAVSPLHF	TGCGCCAGCAGCCCGACAGGGGCCGTTTCACCCCTCCACTTT
TRBD1	-	TRBV7-9	TRBJ1-5	CASSRTGDNQPQHF	TGTGCCAGCAGCCGGACAGGAGACAATCAGCCCCAGCATTTT
TRBD2	many	TRBV11-3	TRBJ2-3	CASSSSSGLHLTDTQYF	TGTGCCAGCAGCTCATCTAGCGGCCTTCATCTCACAGATACGCAGTATTTT
-	once	TRBV5-1	TRBJ2-3	CASSLEGRGAADTQYF	TGCGCCAGCAGCTTGGAGGGGCGGGGTGCCGCAGATACGCAGTATTTT
TRBD1	-	TRBV7-6	TRBJ1-6	CASSFLAGTGDSPLHF	TGTGCCAGCAGCTTCTTGGCCGGGACAGGGGATTCACCCCTCCACTTT
-	-	TRBV19	TRBJ1-5	CASSIEGAGNQPQHF	TGTGCCAGTAGTATAGAAGGGGCTGGCAATCAGCCCCAGCATTTT
-	-	TRBV6-1	TRBJ1-5	CASSDLGQSQHF	TGTGCCAGCAGCGATCTTGGACAGTCCCAGCATTTT
-	-	TRBV19	TRBJ1-2	CASISRDDYGYTF	TGTGCCAGTATATCGAGGGATGACTATGGCTACACCTTC
-	-	TRBV6-1	TRBJ1-2	CASGEGLWGYTF	TGTGCCAGCGGAGAGGGTCTATGGGGCTACACCTTC
-	-	TRBV15	TRBJ1-2	CATSRERQALYGYTF	TGTGCCACCAGCAGAGAACGACAGGCGCTCTATGGCTACACCTTC
-	-	TRBV29-1	TRBJ2-1	CSVAQGLLNEQFF	TGCAGCGTAGCCCAGGGATTACTCAATGAGCAGTTCTTC
-	-	TRBV6-1	TRBJ2-7	CASSEGTTRQYF	TGTGCCAGCAGTGAAGGGACTACTAGACAGTACTTC
TRBD1	-	TRBV6-5	TRBJ1-6	CASSYRGHSPLHF	TGTGCCAGCAGTTACAGGGGGCATTCACCCCTCCACTTT
TRBD1	-	TRBV2	TRBJ2-3	CASSSDRGADTQYF	TGTGCCAGCAGTTCCGACAGGGGAGCAGATACGCAGTATTTT
-	few	TRBV2	TRBJ1-5	CASSEAAGGREPQHF	TGTGCCAGCAGTGAAGCGGCTGGGGGCCGGGAGCCCCAGCATTTT
-	-	TRBV28	TRBJ2-3	CASRRIADTQYF	TGTGCCAGCAGGCGTATCGCAGATACGCAGTATTTT
-	-	TRBV4-2	TRBJ1-2	CASSQVSGKDGYTF	TGTGCCAGCAGCCAAGTTTCGGGGAAAGATGGCTACACCTTC
-	few	TRBV2	TRBJ1-6	CASSGRADSPLHF	TGTGCCAGCAGTGGCAGGGCCGACTCACCCCTCCACTTT
TRBD2	-	TRBV27	TRBJ2-1	CASSFSPGGSYNEQFF	TGTGCCAGCAGTTTCTCCCCGGGGGGATCCTACAATGAGCAGTTCTTC
TRBD1	-	TRBV20-1	TRBJ1-2	CSAYRGSGYTF	TGCAGTGCTTACAGGGGGTCTGGCTACACCTTC
-	-	TRBV28	TRBJ2-1	CASSLGGALSYNEQFF	TGTGCCAGCAGTTTAGGGGGGGCCTTATCCTACAATGAGCAGTTCTTC
-	-	TRBV5-1	TRBJ2-1	CASSLAQLYNEQFF	TGCGCCAGCAGCTTGGCACAATTATACAATGAGCAGTTCTTC
-	-	TRBV28	TRBJ1-5	CASSLGRGQPQHF	TGTGCCAGCAGTTTGGGGAGGGGCCAGCCCCAGCATTTT